This T cell receptor beta chain was obtained from a study of blood T cells in healthy people across ages. Study context: Per two T cells, about one barcoded beta molecule was captured through template switching. Findings and caveats of the study: Diversity figures derived from one million T cells were judged to underestimate the true value.

As concerns this clonotype: The antigen is not known.

Using a J-beta primer mix together with a sample-barcoded 5' primer, a second PCR was run for about 6 to 12 cycles. Every individual sample yielded 3 million or more paired-end reads (each containing CDR3). MiXCR, run by TCRdb on the 5' RACE reads, gives a single entry per CDR3 protein. The sample contains about 800,000 distinct CDR3 sequences, 20% to 30% of which appear only once. This CDR3 has 11 residues. Germline V gives CDR1 SQVTM, CDR2 ANQGSEA. These data also formed part of another study, on T cells of mothers and their children. That study adds: Normalized overlap was always slightly, never significantly, higher in related than unrelated mother-child pairs.

Specimen: blood. The V gene is TRBV29-1, the J gene TRBJ2-5; 9 bases are a match to TRBD1. With the DNA end fitting TRBJ2-1 better, the J assignment may be wrong. This TCR was sampled from a boy between 10 and 17 years old in good health. The CDR3 is CSTGQGSEQFF. The CDR3 nucleotides read TGCAGCACCGGACAGGGGAGCGAGCAGTTCTTC.